This entry lists 20 T cell receptor beta chains sequenced from one sample in a study of cytotoxic CD8 clonotypes in ibrutinib-treated CLL (dated by TCRdb to the early 2020s). The library was made by the immunoSEQ multiplex PCR assay. This immuneACCESS table, as held by TCRdb, lists in-frame sequences with V and J called but not all clones. Of the missing ones, under half trace to an unresolved V gene in checked studies; the others have no known cause. The sample records over 20,000 clones, roughly four fifths of which are singletons. The leading ten clones occupy more than 7% of the sample. The starting material was PBMCs, obtained before ibrutinib treatment. Receptors originate from a human donor with chronic lymphocytic leukemia.

The rearrangement links TRBV5-4 to TRBJ1-6; D gene ambiguous. The CDR3 extends over 12 amino acids. Trimming shortened V by 4 bases and J by 7 bases, and 6 bases separated the two germline ends. Germline V CDR1 and CDR2: SGHNT, YYREEE (reference sequence). This CDR3 is CASSGVNSPLHF. CDR3 nucleotide sequence: TGTGCCAGCAGCGGTGTAAATTCACCCCTCCACTTT.

This clone was observed a few times. The V gene is TRBV6-5, the J gene TRBJ2-1, with 7 bases lining up with TRBD2. Per the germline V gene, CDR1 is MNHEY and CDR2 is SVGAGI. The CDR3 extends over 13 amino acids. The V and J ends lost 2 bases and 10 bases, in that order; junction bases with no gene match: 5. CDR3 sequence reads: CASSYVGGGEQFF. For the CDR3, the DNA is TGTGCCAGCAGTTACGTCGGGGGAGGGGAGCAGTTCTTC.

The chain is built from TRBV4-1 and TRBJ1-1; TRBD1 aligns across 8 bases. This CDR3 region has 15 residues. The germline V gene has CDR1 MGHRA and CDR2 YSYEKL. Losses at the gene ends were 1 base for V and 6 bases for J; bases not matched to a gene: 7. CDR3 bases: TGCGCCAGCAGCCAAGGCAGGGGGCTATTCCCTGAAGCTTTCTTT. Amino acids: CASSQGRGLFPEAFF.

V and J are TRBV6-1 and TRBJ1-1; D gene uncertain. CDR1 and CDR2 from the germline V gene are MNHNS and SASEGT. Trimming left V 4 bases short and J 4 bases short, with 10 bases between. This CDR3 has 13 residues. The CDR3, as DNA: TGTGCCAGCAGTGGTGCGCGCAGCACTGAAGCTTTCTTT. Protein: CASSGARSTEAFF.

This rearrangement joins TRBV9 to TRBJ2-1; no clear D. Per the germline V gene, CDR1 is SGDLS and CDR2 is YYNGEE. CDR3 size: 14 residues. V was shortened by 2 bases and J by 0 bases, with 6 bases between the two germline ends. The CDR3 is CASSVGSSYNEQFF. CDR3 DNA: TGTGCCAGCAGCGTCGGAAGCTCCTACAATGAGCAGTTCTTC.

The chain combines TRBV7-9 with TRBJ1-4; TRBD1 agrees at 7 bases. The germline V gene encodes CDR1 SEHNR and CDR2 FQNEAQ (reference sequence). With V trimmed by 5 bases and J by 4 bases, 7 bases remained unmatched. This CDR3 has 15 residues. CDR3 protein: CASSPRQGGNEKLFF. The CDR3, as DNA: TGTGCCAGCAGCCCCCGACAGGGCGGTAATGAAAAACTGTTTTTT.

J is TRBJ2-7 and V is TRBV7-9, with 9 bases matching TRBD1. V was clipped by 7 bases and J by 2 bases; unmatched bases: 12. Germline V lookup: CDR1 SEHNR, CDR2 FQNEAQ (reference sequence). CDR3 length: 16 residues. CDR3 DNA: TGTGCCAGCACCCCCCCCTGGGACAGGGCTGCCTACGAGCAGTACTTC. Residues: CASTPPWDRAAYEQYF.

The chain uses TRBV28 and TRBJ1-1; D perhaps matches TRBD1 (6 bases). The CDR3 has 15 amino acids. The germline CDR1 and CDR2 sequences are MDHEN and SYDVKM. The ends were cut back, 6 bases at V and 2 bases at J, with 16 bases in the middle. CDR3 nucleotides: TGTGCCAGCAGACCATCGGGACACGGAAACACTGAAGCTTTCTTT. Encoded protein: CASRPSGHGNTEAFF.

This chain joins TRBV19 and TRBJ2-2, with D unclear. The CDR3 covers 12 residues. Germline V gene data show CDR1 as LNHDA and CDR2 as SQIVND (reference sequence). Deletions cut 2 bases from V and 5 bases from J, with 3 bases between. Here the CDR3 DNA reads TGTGCCAGTAGTATAAGAACCGGGGAGCTGTTTTTT. Translated: CASSIRTGELFF.

This clone was counted only a few times. The genes are TRBV29-1 and TRBJ1-4; D uncertain. V lost 5 bases, J lost 4 bases, and 11 bases lay in between. The germline V gene has CDR1 SQVTM and CDR2 ANQGSEA. CDR3 size: 13 residues. In DNA, the CDR3 is TGCAGCGTTTACACGGACGGTAATGAAAAACTGTTTTTT. This sequence encodes CSVYTDGNEKLFF.

This clone was counted a few times. V and J are TRBV7-6 and TRBJ1-6; no firm D call. V was trimmed by 5 bases and J by 8 bases, leaving 13 bases between them. The CDR3 covers 14 residues. Germline V gives CDR1 SGHVS, CDR2 FNYEAQ. CDR3 coding DNA: TGTGCCAGCAGCCCCCGAATTAGTCATTCACCCCTCCACTTT. As protein: CASSPRISHSPLHF.

The chain joins TRBV12-5 to TRBJ2-6, with a weak D call TRBD1 (5 bases). This CDR3 is 18 amino acids long. CDR1 LGHNT and CDR2 FRNRAP come from the germline V gene. Deletions cut 5 bases from V and 5 bases from J, with 22 bases between. Here the CDR3 reads CASGKPTAGQSRANVLTF. CDR3 bases: TGTGCTAGTGGTAAGCCTACTGCAGGACAAAGTCGGGCCAACGTCCTGACTTTC. Filled out from reference TRBV12-5 and TRBJ2-6, the complete variable domain reads DARVTQTPRHKVTEMGQEVTMRCQPILGHNTVFWYRQTMMQGLELLAYFRNRAPLDDSGMPKDRFSAEMPDATLATLKIQPSEPRDSAVYFCASGKPTAGQSRANVLTFGAGSRLTVL.

This chain uses TRBV18 with TRBJ1-4, with TRBD1 matching over 9 bases. The CDR3 consists of 15 residues. Germline-derived CDR1 and CDR2 are KGHSH and LQKENI. V lost 2 bases and J lost 7; bases outside the gene matches: 5. The CDR3 spells CASSPDRGSREKLFF. CDR3 coding DNA: TGTGCCAGCTCACCAGACAGGGGGAGTCGTGAAAAACTGTTTTTT. Full variable domain (rest looked up from reference TRBV18 and TRBJ1-4): NAGVMQNPRHLVRRRGQEARLRCSPMKGHSHVYWYRQLPEEGLKFMVYLQKENIIDESGMPKERFSAEFPKEGPSILRIQQVVRGDSAAYFCASSPDRGSREKLFFGSGTQLSVL.

The V and J genes are TRBV19 and TRBJ2-2; 9 bases agree with TRBD1. The CDR3 length is 16 residues. Germline assignment: CDR1 LNHDA and CDR2 SQIVND (reference sequence). After removal of 7 bases from V and 4 bases from J, the junction contained 10 bases not matched to a gene. The CDR3 protein is CASNPPGTGSTGELFF. The DNA of the CDR3 is TGTGCCAGTAACCCACCCGGGACAGGGAGCACCGGGGAGCTGTTTTTT.

There are a few counts of this clone. This chain links TRBV2 with TRBJ1-4; D possibly corresponds to TRBD1 (5 bases). Germline V gives CDR1 SNHLY, CDR2 FYNNEI. The CDR3 covers 14 residues. The V end was cut by 3 bases, the J end by 0 bases, with 5 bases between. The CDR3 protein is CASSETATNEKLFF. DNA of the CDR3: TGTGCCAGCAGTGAGACAGCAACTAATGAAAAACTGTTTTTT.

V and J are TRBV7-2 and TRBJ2-7, with D unclear. V was cut by 1 base and J by 2 bases, with 12 bases left in between. The CDR3 has 15 residues. Per germline, CDR1 SGHTA and CDR2 FQGNSA. CDR3 amino acids: CASSLGASVTYEQYF. The CDR3 DNA is TGTGCCAGCAGCTTAGGAGCGTCTGTAACCTACGAGCAGTACTTC.

This clone has only one observation. The chain has TRBV28 and TRBJ2-2, with D perhaps TRBD1 (5 bases). The CDR3 sequence is 16 residues long. The germline CDR1 and CDR2 sequences are MDHEN and SYDVKM. Between the trimmed V and J ends, which lost 5 bases and 2 bases, there was a span of 15 bases. The CDR3 is CASSPGSTDNTGELFF. For the CDR3, the DNA is TGTGCCAGCAGTCCGGGCTCGACAGATAACACCGGGGAGCTGTTTTTT.

This chain connects TRBV13 to TRBJ2-7, with D perhaps TRBD2 (6 bases). This CDR3 has 15 amino acids. Germline lookup yields CDR1 PRHDT and CDR2 FYEKMQ (reference sequence). Deletions cut 5 bases from V and 2 bases from J, with 16 bases between. This CDR3 is CASSARGSGTYEQYF. CDR3 DNA: TGTGCCAGCAGCGCCCGGGGTAGCGGCACCTACGAGCAGTACTTC.

The chain joins TRBV13 to TRBJ2-7; D unresolved. The CDR3 consists of 14 residues. V was pared by 4 bases and J by 2 bases, with 12 bases between. Germline V gene lookup returns CDR1 PRHDT and CDR2 FYEKMQ (reference sequence). The CDR3 protein is CASSSGRAAYEQYF. The CDR3 bases are TGTGCCAGCAGCTCTGGGCGCGCCGCCTACGAGCAGTACTTC.

This rearrangement joins TRBV10-3 to TRBJ1-2; D call uncertain. The CDR3 contains 13 residues. The V and J ends lost 10 bases and 4 bases respectively, with 16 bases between them. CDR1 and CDR2 (germline): ENHRY, SYGVKD. The CDR3 loop reads CATNGGEPYGYTF. DNA for the CDR3: TGTGCCACCAACGGCGGGGAACCCTATGGCTACACCTTC.